The 5 T cell receptor beta chains given below trace back to one sample, sequenced in a study of T cell clonality in common variable immunodeficiency. Sequencing was performed with immunoSEQ multiplex PCR; in TCRdb, only in-frame clones are kept and a portion is missing. The repertoire shows over 45,000 clones, none seen only once; the top ten take about 1.8%. The sequenced sample consisted of peripheral blood mononuclear cells. The source of these receptors is a person aged 18 to 75 in good health.

There are many counts of this clone. The CDR3 is cut off 3 residues early in the read; its end comes from the germline J gene. This same CDR3 is encoded by further DNA sequences in the sample. The rearrangement links TRBV19 to TRBJ1-3; 7 positions agree with TRBD1. J lost 0 bases, V lost 6 bases, and 5 bases had no gene match. There are 15 residues in the CDR3. Germline-derived CDR1 and CDR2 are LNHDA and SQIVND (reference sequence). CDR3 sequence reads: CASRTGTASGNTIYF. Incomplete CDR3 DNA: TGTGCCAGTAGGACCGGGACAGCCTCTGGAAACACC.

This clone was found many times. The CDR3 extends 3 residues past the end of the read, so its final part is completed from the germline J gene. The chain combines TRBV20-1 with TRBJ2-5; D is undetermined. The CDR3 has 14 residues. V was clipped by 1 base and J by 3 bases, with 12 bases between them. CDR1 and CDR2 from the germline V gene are DFQATT and SNEGSKA (reference sequence). The DNA read from the CDR3 is TGCAGTGCTAGAGGTCCCTCTCCGGAAGAGACC. Amino acids: CSARGPSPEET. The whole CDR3 is CSARGPSPEETQYF.

This clone was counted ten times or more. The CDR3 is cut off 3 residues early in the read; its end comes from the germline J gene. This chain uses TRBV19 with TRBJ1-1; 10 bases are shared with TRBD1. CDR3 length equals 15 residues. J lost 3 bases, V lost 6 bases, and 7 bases had no gene match. Per the germline V gene, CDR1 is LNHDA and CDR2 is SQIVND (reference sequence). The CDR3 loop is CASRGDRGSYTEAFF. CDR3 DNA (partial): TGTGCCAGTAGAGGGGACAGGGGATCGTACACTGAA.

This clone was observed a few times. A single base separates this from a much larger clone, so it may be a read error. The read halts 3 residues ahead of the CDR3 end, with the missing end drawn from the germline J gene. The chain is built from TRBV7-3 and TRBJ2-1; TRBD2 agrees at 7 bases. Losses at the gene ends were 7 bases for V and 6 bases for J; bases not matched to a gene: 9. Germline lookup yields CDR1 SGHTA and CDR2 FQGTGA. This CDR3 contains 14 residues. The part of the CDR3 DNA that was read is TGTGCCAGCAAGGGCAGGGAGGGCAGCAATGAG. It specifies CASKGREGSNE. The entire CDR3 protein reads CASKGREGSNEQFF.

This clone has ten or more counts. The read comes to an end 3 residues before the CDR3 does, leaving the germline J gene to fill in the end. V usage is TRBV11-3 and J usage is TRBJ2-3; tentatively, D is TRBD2 (6 bases). The V gene's germline CDR1 is SGHNT and CDR2 YENEEA. The CDR3 loop spans 15 amino acids. Trimming cost V 2 bases and J 1 base, with 10 bases left between them. Here the CDR3 reads CASSLRGGGTDTQYF. The covered CDR3 bases are TGTGCCAGCAGCTTACGGGGAGGAGGCACAGATACG.